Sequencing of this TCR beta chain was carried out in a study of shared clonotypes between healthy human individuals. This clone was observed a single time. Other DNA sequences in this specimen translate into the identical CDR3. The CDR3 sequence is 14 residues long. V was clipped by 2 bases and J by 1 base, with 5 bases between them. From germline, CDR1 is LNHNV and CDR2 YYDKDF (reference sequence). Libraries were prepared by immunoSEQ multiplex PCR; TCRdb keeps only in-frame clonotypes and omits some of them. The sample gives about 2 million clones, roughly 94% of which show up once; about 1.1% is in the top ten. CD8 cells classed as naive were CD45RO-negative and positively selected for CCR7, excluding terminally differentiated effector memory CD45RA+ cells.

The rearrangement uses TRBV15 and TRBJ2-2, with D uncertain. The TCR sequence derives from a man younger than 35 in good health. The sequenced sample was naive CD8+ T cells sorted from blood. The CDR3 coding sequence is TGTGCCACCAGCAGATCGGAGAACACCGGGGAGCTGTTTTTT. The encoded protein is CATSRSENTGELFF.